One and the same sample provided the 5 T cell receptor beta chains below, sequenced in a study of T cells in Graves' hyperthyroidism and ophthalmopathy. Template material for amplifying TCR beta CDR3 regions consisted of RNA transcripts. The HTBI set primed first-round TCR CDR3 RT-PCR. TCRdb itself ran the multiplex PCR reads through MiXCR, one entry per CDR3 protein. The sample yields roughly 500,000 distinct CDR3 sequences, 46% seen once. The specimen was peripheral blood or thyroid tissue (not recorded which). Receptors were obtained from an adult woman with Graves' disease, either hyperthyroidism or ophthalmopathy (not recorded which).

As regards this clonotype: Because the CDR3 is missing its conserved closing phenylalanine or tryptophan, this is likely a read error. Because the CDR3's place on the DNA is in doubt, the DNA is left out and the CDR3 is given as listed by TCRdb. This CDR3 reads CSLGGYEQSL. V usage is TRBV29-1 and J usage is TRBJ2-7; the table's D call, TRBD2, was not checked against the DNA. From germline, CDR1 is SQVTM and CDR2 ANQGSEA. A total of 10 residues make up the CDR3, ends included.

The chain is built from TRBV29-1 and TRBJ2-6; 10 nucleotides agree with TRBD1. Germline loops: CDR1 SQVTM, CDR2 ANQGSEA. This CDR3 region has 21 residues. Trimming at V came to 7 bases and at J to 4 bases, leaving 25 bases not matched to a gene. The CDR3: CSGHVGTGEDLRGFGANVLTF. As DNA, the CDR3 is TGCAGCGGTCACGTGGGGACAGGGGAAGATCTCAGAGGTTTCGGGGCCAACGTCCTGACTTTC.

V and J are TRBV7-9 and TRBJ1-5; 10 bases align to TRBD1. Germline CDR1 is SEHNR and CDR2 is FQNEAQ (reference sequence). The CDR3 length is 20 residues. Trimming removed 1 base from V and 0 bases from J; junction bases left unmatched: 12. CDR3: CASSLGPLGQGSISNQPQHF. For the CDR3, the DNA is TGTGCCAGCAGCTTAGGTCCATTGGGACAGGGGTCAATTAGCAATCAGCCCCAGCATTTT.

Only a few counts were recorded for this clonotype. The chain joins TRBV27 to TRBJ2-2; D is perhaps TRBD1 (6 bases). CDR3 length equals 13 residues. V was clipped by 7 bases and J by 7 bases, with 13 bases between them. Germline CDR1 and CDR2: MNHEY and SMNVEV (reference sequence). CDR3 in DNA: TGTGCCAGCACAGGGGAAGGACGCGGGGAGCTGTTTTTT. Amino acid sequence: CASTGEGRGELFF.

This clonotype has at least ten counts. The gene calls are TRBV20-1 and TRBJ1-6; 11 nucleotides agree with TRBD1. J gave up 7 bases and V 6 bases, and 5 bases lay outside the gene matches. This CDR3 is built from 14 residues. The V gene's germline CDR1 is DFQATT and CDR2 SNEGSKA (reference sequence). CDR3 amino acids: CSAPGQGANSPLHF. The CDR3 DNA is TGCAGTGCCCCCGGACAGGGGGCCAATTCACCCCTCCACTTT.